This T cell receptor (beta chain) was captured by sequencing in a study of blood T cell repertoires in COVID-19. This clone is a singleton in its sample. This CDR3 region has 16 residues. The trim removed 4 bases at V and 1 base at J, leaving 8 bases unmatched. Germline V gene data show CDR1 as SNHLY and CDR2 as FYNNEI. Sequencing used immunoSEQ multiplex PCR; TCRdb keeps in-frame clones, though not all of them. Found here are some 390,000 clones, 89% of them singletons; the top ten hold less than 2%. Symptom resolution, clearance, or two negative PCRs marked donors in Cohort 3 as recovered. The sequenced sample was PBMCs or T cells enriched from blood (not recorded which). The receptor was derived from a woman in her 30s who had recovered from COVID-19. The chain combines TRBV2 with TRBJ1-1; TRBD1 agrees at 8 bases. CDR3 loop: CASSGNRDRRNTEAFF. The CDR3, as DNA: TGTGCCAGCAGTGGCAACCGGGACAGGAGGAACACTGAAGCTTTCTTT.